The entry below gives a single T cell receptor (beta chain) sequence along with its context. Its matching antigen is unknown. TCRdb recomputed calls from the 5' RACE reads with MiXCR, one row per CDR3 protein. The table includes around 450,000 distinct CDR3 sequences, 20% to 30% detected once. This CDR3 has 14 amino acids. CDR1 and CDR2 (germline): MNHEY, SVGAGI. The ends were cut back, 6 bases at V and 5 bases at J, with 17 bases in the middle. The data originate from a study of T-cell memory formation after mild COVID-19. Across the whole study: The two donors had largely donor-specific TCR clusters.

Study-wide findings and caveats: Some SARS-CoV-2-responding clones were already detected in memory before infection.

V and J are TRBV6-5 and TRBJ2-7, with D uncertain. This TCR was recovered from an adult woman who had mild COVID-19 (a few samples of this study predate the infection). Cell type and time point are not known. The specimen sequenced was PBMCs or a T cell subset sorted from them (not recorded which). CDR3: CASRGYEPGDEQYF. The CDR3 DNA is TGTGCCAGCAGGGGGTACGAGCCCGGCGACGAGCAGTACTTC.